Shown below are 14 T cell receptor beta chains from a single sample sequenced in a study of blood T cell repertoires in COVID-19. The assay was immunoSEQ multiplex PCR, and TCRdb's table has in-frame clones only and misses some. The data hold over 200,000 clones, with around nine tenths observed a single time. Input material: peripheral blood. All receptors come from a man aged 40-49 years with acute or convalescent COVID-19.

The gene calls are TRBV29-1 and TRBJ2-1; weak D call: TRBD1 (6 bases). CDR1 is SQVTM and CDR2 is ANQGSEA in the germline V gene. Trimming took 5 bases from V and 3 from J, leaving 17 bases between them. This CDR3 is built from 15 residues. CDR3 nucleotides: TGCAGCGTTATGGGGGCCAGCGGCGTCTACAATGAGCAGTTCTTC. It translates to CSVMGASGVYNEQFF.

This chain uses TRBV4-2 with TRBJ1-4, with a possible D match to TRBD1 (5 bases). V dropped 0 bases and J dropped 2 bases, with 10 bases sitting between them. The CDR3 has 16 amino acids. Germline values: CDR1 LGHNA, CDR2 YNFKEQ. CDR3 DNA sequence: TGTGCCAGCAGCCAAGACCTCCAGGGTACTAATGAAAAACTGTTTTTT. Its protein product is CASSQDLQGTNEKLFF.

The CDR3 DNA sequence: TGTGCCACGGCGGACAGATCTAATGAAAAACTGTTTTTT. Translated, it gives CATADRSNEKLFF. The V call is TRBV19, the J call TRBJ1-4; a weak D match, TRBD1 (6 bases). Germline V gene data show CDR1 as LNHDA and CDR2 as SQIVND (reference sequence). V lost 10 bases to trimming and J lost 3 bases, with 12 bases between them. The CDR3 consists of 13 residues. The full variable domain, rest sourced from reference TRBV19 and TRBJ1-4, is DGGITQSPKYLFRKEGQNVTLSCEQNLNHDAMYWYRQDPGQGLRLIYYSQIVNDFQKGDIAEGYSVSREKKESFPLTVTSAQKNPTAFYLCATADRSNEKLFFGSGTQLSVL.

This chain joins TRBV2 and TRBJ2-4; D might be TRBD2 (5 bases). Germline values: CDR1 SNHLY, CDR2 FYNNEI. The CDR3 consists of 12 residues. Trimming cost V 6 bases and J 9 bases, with 12 bases left between them. CDR3 in amino acids: CASRRAITIQYF. The CDR3 nucleotides read TGTGCCAGCAGGAGGGCGATAACCATTCAGTACTTC. Full variable domain (remainder filled in from reference TRBV2 and TRBJ2-4): EPEVTQTPSHQVTQMGQEVILRCVPISNHLYFYWYRQILGQKVEFLVSFYNNEISEKSEIFDDQFSVERPDGSNFTLKIRSTKLEDSAMYFCASRRAITIQYFGAGTRLSVL.

CDR3 region: CASSIWGGDEKLFF. CDR3 nucleotides: TGTGCCAGTAGTATCTGGGGGGGGGATGAAAAACTGTTTTTT. The genes are TRBV19 and TRBJ1-4, with D tentatively TRBD1 (5 bases). There are 14 residues in the CDR3. Trimming shortened V by 3 bases and J by 6 bases, and 11 bases separated the two germline ends. Looked up from germline, CDR1 is LNHDA and CDR2 is SQIVND (reference sequence).

This clone was picked up one time. The chain has TRBV6-5 and TRBJ1-6, with 8 bases fitting TRBD1. Per germline, CDR1 MNHEY and CDR2 SVGAGI. The CDR3 totals 15 residues. J gave up 9 bases and V 7 bases, and 11 bases lay outside the gene matches. The CDR3 DNA sequence: TGTGCCAGCAATAACGGACAGGGAGAAAGTTCACCCCTCCACTTT. Residues: CASNNGQGESSPLHF.

This clone was detected only once. The rearrangement joins TRBV27 to TRBJ2-7; D gene unclear. This CDR3 is 14 amino acids long. CDR1 and CDR2 from the germline V gene are MNHEY and SMNVEV (reference sequence). The ends were cut back, 6 bases at V and 4 bases at J, with 16 bases in the middle. Here the CDR3 reads CASRGGQVDYEQYF. CDR3 in DNA: TGTGCCAGCAGGGGTGGGCAGGTCGATTACGAGCAGTACTTC.

V gene TRBV19 combines with J gene TRBJ2-2, with D maybe TRBD1 (6 bases). This CDR3 region has 14 residues. Germline V gene lookup returns CDR1 LNHDA and CDR2 SQIVND (reference sequence). V was clipped by 7 bases and J by 4 bases, with 13 bases between them. CDR3 bases: TGTGCCAGTACCTTCAACAGGGTCACCGGGGAGCTGTTTTTT. Residues: CASTFNRVTGELFF. The complete variable domain, with remaining parts taken from reference TRBV19 and TRBJ2-2, reads DGGITQSPKYLFRKEGQNVTLSCEQNLNHDAMYWYRQDPGQGLRLIYYSQIVNDFQKGDIAEGYSVSREKKESFPLTVTSAQKNPTAFYLCASTFNRVTGELFFGEGSRLTVL.

The J gene is TRBJ2-1, the V gene TRBV13; weak D call: TRBD2 (6 bases). Trimming cost V 5 bases and J 4 bases, with 18 bases left between them. Germline assignment: CDR1 PRHDT and CDR2 FYEKMQ (reference sequence). CDR3 size: 16 residues. CDR3 nucleotides: TGTGCCAGCAGCCCCCTGGGGGGTGAAGTGTACAATGAGCAGTTCTTC. Protein sequence: CASSPLGGEVYNEQFF.

The rearrangement joins TRBV2 to TRBJ2-3, with 10 bases that match TRBD1. The CDR3 runs 14 residues. With V trimmed by 6 bases and J by 2 bases, 2 bases remained unmatched. The V gene's germline CDR1 is SNHLY and CDR2 FYNNEI. The CDR3 protein is CASRGQGPTDTQYF. The CDR3 coding sequence is TGTGCCAGCAGGGGACAGGGGCCCACAGATACGCAGTATTTT.

This chain uses TRBV9 with TRBJ1-6; D perhaps matches TRBD1 (5 bases). V dropped 0 bases and J dropped 9 bases, with 10 bases sitting between them. The CDR3 is 14 amino acids. Germline values: CDR1 SGDLS, CDR2 YYNGEE. The DNA for the CDR3 is TGTGCCAGCAGCGTAGGCGGGGGTGGTTCACCCCTCCACTTT. Protein: CASSVGGGGSPLHF.

V and J are TRBV29-1 and TRBJ2-5; no definite D call. The CDR3 is 14 amino acids. Per germline, CDR1 SQVTM and CDR2 ANQGSEA. Trimming pared 3 bases from V and 0 bases from J, leaving 11 bases between. The CDR3 loop reads CSVEARRHQETQYF. CDR3 bases: TGCAGCGTTGAGGCTAGGAGACACCAAGAGACCCAGTACTTC.

The CDR3 protein is CASSQGGGHSYEQYF. DNA for the CDR3: TGTGCCAGCAGCCAAGGGGGGGGCCACTCCTACGAGCAGTACTTC. The genes are TRBV3-1 (or the pseudogene TRBV3-2) and TRBJ2-7, with a weak D call TRBD2 (7 bases). Germline V gene data show CDR1 as LGHDT and CDR2 as YNNKEL (reference sequence). This CDR3 comprises 15 residues. V was pared by 1 base and J by 0 bases, with 10 bases between.

The chain links TRBV7-6 to TRBJ1-6; TRBD1 agrees at 10 bases. The CDR3 loop spans 17 amino acids. Germline V gene data show CDR1 as SGHVS and CDR2 as FNYEAQ. The V segment lost 4 bases and the J segment 7 bases; nucleotides outside the gene matches: 10. CDR3 protein: CASSSYGTGVQNSPLHF. The CDR3 DNA reads as TGTGCCAGCAGCTCCTACGGGACAGGGGTTCAAAATTCACCCCTCCACTTT.